This is a list of T cell receptor beta chains from one sample in a study of vaccination effects on CD4 cells after COVID-19. Clones were sequenced by immunoSEQ multiplex PCR, and TCRdb holds only the in-frame ones, with some missing. The profile shows about 73,000 clones, about 70% of them singletons. Their antigens are not known. Sample: CD4+ T cells from PBMCs cultured with HCoV-NL63 spike peptides, taken before COVID-19 vaccination. The receptor set was obtained from a human donor who received a COVID-19 vaccine. Each CDR3 is given with its conserved first and last residue. The order of the fields is J gene, V gene, D gene, clone size, CDR3 protein, CDR3 DNA. The D gene is left open where the match is weak. Rows may omit the clone size; those that give it use once, few, many or a size class.

J: TRBJ1-5
V: TRBV19
D: -
size: -
CDR3: CATHLGVAEQPQHF
DNA: TGTGCCACCCACCTGGGGGTAGCAGAACAGCCCCAGCATTTT

J: TRBJ2-1
V: TRBV7-3
D: TRBD2
size: -
CDR3: CASSLASASGEQFF
DNA: TGTGCCAGCAGCTTAGCGTCGGCTAGCGGCGAGCAGTTCTTC

J: TRBJ1-5
V: TRBV6-1
D: TRBD1
size: -
CDR3: CASSDWDRSINQPQHF
DNA: TGTGCCAGCAGTGATTGGGACAGAAGTATAAATCAGCCCCAGCATTTT

J: TRBJ2-4
V: TRBV10-1
D: -
size: -
CDR3: CASSDSEGIQYF
DNA: TGCGCCAGCAGTGACTCCGAAGGCATTCAGTACTTC

J: TRBJ2-1
V: TRBV6-5
D: -
size: -
CDR3: CASSYPSVVGNEQFF
DNA: TGTGCCAGCAGTTACCCCTCGGTAGTGGGCAATGAGCAGTTCTTC

J: TRBJ2-1
V: TRBV12-5
D: -
size: -
CDR3: CASRRGASNEQFF
DNA: TGTGCTAGCCGGCGGGGCGCCAGCAATGAGCAGTTCTTC

J: TRBJ2-2
V: TRBV30
D: -
size: -
CDR3: CAWSVQGTGELFF
DNA: TGTGCCTGGAGTGTACAGGGAACCGGGGAGCTGTTTTTT

J: TRBJ1-6
V: TRBV18
D: -
size: -
CDR3: CASSRGENSPLHF
DNA: TGTGCCAGCTCAAGAGGGGAAAATTCACCCCTCCACTTT

J: TRBJ1-5
V: TRBV6-5
D: -
size: few
CDR3: CASRVGDNQPQHF
DNA: TGTGCCAGCAGGGTAGGAGACAATCAGCCCCAGCATTTT

J: TRBJ2-3
V: TRBV11-2
D: TRBD1
size: -
CDR3: CASSRTGPDTQYF
DNA: TGTGCCAGCAGTCGGACAGGGCCGGATACGCAGTATTTT

J: TRBJ1-1
V: TRBV2
D: -
size: -
CDR3: CASRLRGVITEAFF
DNA: TGTGCCAGCAGGTTAAGAGGGGTTATTACTGAAGCTTTCTTT

J: TRBJ2-1
V: TRBV5-1
D: -
size: -
CDR3: CASSLELRGGPKDEQFF
DNA: TGCGCCAGCAGCTTGGAACTAAGGGGGGGGCCCAAGGATGAGCAGTTCTTC

J: TRBJ1-2
V: TRBV5-4
D: -
size: -
CDR3: CASSSSGYYGYTF
DNA: TGTGCCAGCAGTTCCTCAGGGTACTATGGCTACACCTTC

J: TRBJ2-1
V: TRBV18
D: TRBD1
size: -
CDR3: CASSKQQGARNEQFF
DNA: TGTGCCAGCTCGAAACAACAGGGGGCGAGAAATGAGCAGTTCTTC

J: TRBJ1-1
V: TRBV3-1/TRBV3-2
D: -
size: -
CDR3: CASSQDLGDSEAFF
DNA: TGTGCCAGCAGCCAAGATCTCGGGGATTCTGAAGCTTTCTTT

J: TRBJ1-1
V: TRBV7-8
D: -
size: -
CDR3: CASSLSGSGTEAFF
DNA: TGTGCCAGCAGCTTGTCAGGGTCGGGAACTGAAGCTTTCTTT

J: TRBJ2-6
V: TRBV19
D: TRBD1
size: few
CDR3: CARTTGLGQGGSGANVLTF
DNA: TGTGCCAGGACTACAGGGTTGGGACAGGGTGGTTCTGGGGCCAACGTCCTGACTTTC

J: TRBJ1-6
V: TRBV4-1
D: -
size: -
CDR3: CASSQEGRTAYNSPLHF
DNA: TGCGCCAGCAGCCAAGAAGGCAGGACAGCCTATAATTCACCCCTCCACTTT

J: TRBJ2-3
V: TRBV5-8
D: TRBD2
size: -
CDR3: CASSPGLAGPLWDTQYF
DNA: TGTGCCAGCAGCCCCGGACTAGCGGGGCCTTTATGGGATACGCAGTATTTT

J: TRBJ1-1
V: TRBV3-1/TRBV3-2
D: -
size: -
CDR3: CASSRGGTNTEAFF
DNA: TGTGCCAGCAGCCGGGGGGGAACGAACACTGAAGCTTTCTTT

J: TRBJ2-5
V: TRBV2
D: -
size: -
CDR3: CASSGRRGQETQYF
DNA: TGTGCCAGCAGTGGCCGCAGGGGCCAAGAGACCCAGTACTTC

J: TRBJ1-5
V: TRBV30
D: -
size: -
CDR3: CAWSVGQGIDQPQHF
DNA: TGTGCCTGGAGTGTGGGCCAGGGGATTGATCAGCCCCAGCATTTT

J: TRBJ1-1
V: TRBV28
D: TRBD1
size: -
CDR3: CASSLYRGSGNTEAFF
DNA: TGTGCCAGCAGCCTATACAGGGGATCGGGGAACACTGAAGCTTTCTTT

J: TRBJ1-6
V: TRBV4-1
D: TRBD1
size: -
CDR3: CASSRPGTGLSPLHF
DNA: TGCGCCAGCAGCCGACCCGGGACAGGGTTGTCACCCCTCCACTTT